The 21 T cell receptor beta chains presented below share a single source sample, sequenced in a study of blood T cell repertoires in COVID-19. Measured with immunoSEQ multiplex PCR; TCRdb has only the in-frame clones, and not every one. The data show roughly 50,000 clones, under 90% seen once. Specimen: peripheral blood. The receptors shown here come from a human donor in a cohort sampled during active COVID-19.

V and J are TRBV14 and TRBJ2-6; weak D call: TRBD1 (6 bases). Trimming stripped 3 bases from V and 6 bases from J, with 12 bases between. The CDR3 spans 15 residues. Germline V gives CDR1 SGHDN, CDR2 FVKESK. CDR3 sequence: CASSHWGHAANVLTF. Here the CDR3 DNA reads TGTGCCAGCAGCCATTGGGGACATGCGGCCAACGTCCTGACTTTC.

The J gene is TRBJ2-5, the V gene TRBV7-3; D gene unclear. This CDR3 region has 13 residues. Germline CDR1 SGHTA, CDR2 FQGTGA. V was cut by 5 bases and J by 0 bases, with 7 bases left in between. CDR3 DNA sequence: TGTGCCAGCAGCCCTATGTACCAAGAGACCCAGTACTTC. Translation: CASSPMYQETQYF. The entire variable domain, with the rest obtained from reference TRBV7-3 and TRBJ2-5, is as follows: GAGVSQTPSNKVTEKGKYVELRCDPISGHTALYWYRQSLGQGPEFLIYFQGTGAADDSGLPNDRFFAVRPEGSVSTLKIQRTERGDSAVYLCASSPMYQETQYFGPGTRLLVL.

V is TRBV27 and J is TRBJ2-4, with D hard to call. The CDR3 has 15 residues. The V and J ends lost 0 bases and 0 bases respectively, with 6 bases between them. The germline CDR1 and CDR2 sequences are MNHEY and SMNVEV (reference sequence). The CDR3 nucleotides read TGTGCCAGCAGTTTATCCCCCCTAGCCAAAAACATTCAGTACTTC. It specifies CASSLSPLAKNIQYF.

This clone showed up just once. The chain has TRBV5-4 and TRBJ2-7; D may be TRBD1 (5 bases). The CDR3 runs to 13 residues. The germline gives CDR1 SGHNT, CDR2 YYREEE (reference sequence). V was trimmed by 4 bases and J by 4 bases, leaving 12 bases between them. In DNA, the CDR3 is TGTGCCAGCAGCGTAGACAGCAAGTACGAGCAGTACTTC. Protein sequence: CASSVDSKYEQYF.

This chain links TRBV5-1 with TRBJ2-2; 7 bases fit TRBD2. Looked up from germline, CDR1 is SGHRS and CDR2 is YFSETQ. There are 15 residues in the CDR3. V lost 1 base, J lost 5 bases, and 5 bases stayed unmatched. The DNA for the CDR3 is TGCGCCAGCAGCTTGCGGGGGGTGAGGACCGGGGAGCTGTTTTTT. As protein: CASSLRGVRTGELFF.

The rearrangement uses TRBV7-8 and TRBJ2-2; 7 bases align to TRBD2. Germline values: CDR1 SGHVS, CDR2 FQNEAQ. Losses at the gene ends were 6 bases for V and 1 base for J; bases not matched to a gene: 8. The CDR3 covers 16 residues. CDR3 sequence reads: CASRQLARENTGELFF. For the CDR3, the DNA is TGTGCCAGCAGGCAACTAGCGAGAGAGAACACCGGGGAGCTGTTTTTT. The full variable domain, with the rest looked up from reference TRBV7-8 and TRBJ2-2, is GAGVSQSPRYKVAKRGQDVALRCDPISGHVSLFWYQQALGQGPEFLTYFQNEAQLDKSGLPSDRFFAERPEGSVSTLKIQRTQQEDSAVYLCASRQLARENTGELFFGEGSRLTVL.

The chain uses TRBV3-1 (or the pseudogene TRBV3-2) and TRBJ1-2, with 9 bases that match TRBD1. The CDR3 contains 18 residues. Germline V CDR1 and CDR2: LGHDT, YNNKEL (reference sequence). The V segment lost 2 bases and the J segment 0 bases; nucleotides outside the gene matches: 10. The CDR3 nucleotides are TGTGCCAGCAGCCAATCCCGGGACAGGGTTGTCTCTAACTATGGCTACACCTTC. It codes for CASSQSRDRVVSNYGYTF.

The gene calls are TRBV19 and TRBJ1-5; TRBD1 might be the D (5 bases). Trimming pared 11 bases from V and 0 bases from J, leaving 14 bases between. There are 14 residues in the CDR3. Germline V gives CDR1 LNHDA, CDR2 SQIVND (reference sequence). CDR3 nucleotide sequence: TGTGCCTCCCGAGTGACAGTTAGCAATCAGCCCCAGCATTTT. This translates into CASRVTVSNQPQHF.

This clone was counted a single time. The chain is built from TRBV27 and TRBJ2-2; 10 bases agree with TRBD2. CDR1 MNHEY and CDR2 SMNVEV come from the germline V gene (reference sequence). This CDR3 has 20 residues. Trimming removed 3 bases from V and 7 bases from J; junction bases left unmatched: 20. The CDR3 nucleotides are TGTGCCAGCAGTTTGGGCAGGGATGTGAGCGGGAGGGCCCGGAACGGGGAGCTGTTTTTT. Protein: CASSLGRDVSGRARNGELFF.

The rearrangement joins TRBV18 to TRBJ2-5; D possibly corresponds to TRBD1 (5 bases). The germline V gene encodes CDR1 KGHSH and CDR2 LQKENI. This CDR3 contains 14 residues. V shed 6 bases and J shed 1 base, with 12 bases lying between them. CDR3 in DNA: TGTGCCAGCTCCCTTAGACAGCTCCAAGAGACCCAGTACTTC. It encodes CASSLRQLQETQYF.

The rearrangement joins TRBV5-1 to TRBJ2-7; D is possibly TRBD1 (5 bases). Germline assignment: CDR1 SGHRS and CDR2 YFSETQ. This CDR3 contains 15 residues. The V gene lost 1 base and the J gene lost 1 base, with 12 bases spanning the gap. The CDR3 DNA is TGCGCCAGCAGCTTGTTGTCCAGGGTATCCTACGAGCAGTACTTC. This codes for CASSLLSRVSYEQYF.

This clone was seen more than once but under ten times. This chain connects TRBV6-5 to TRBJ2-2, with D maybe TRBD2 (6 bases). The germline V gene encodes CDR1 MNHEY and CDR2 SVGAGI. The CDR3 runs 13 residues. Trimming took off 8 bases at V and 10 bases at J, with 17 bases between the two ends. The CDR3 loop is CASRESAAVELFF. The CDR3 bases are TGTGCCAGCCGGGAGTCGGCTGCTGTGGAGCTGTTTTTT.

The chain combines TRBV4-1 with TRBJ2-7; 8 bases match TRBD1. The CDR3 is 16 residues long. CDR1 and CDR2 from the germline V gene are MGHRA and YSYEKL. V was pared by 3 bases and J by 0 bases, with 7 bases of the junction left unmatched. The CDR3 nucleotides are TGCGCCAGCAGCCAGAGACCTGGACAGGGCTCCTACGAGCAGTACTTC. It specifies CASSQRPGQGSYEQYF.

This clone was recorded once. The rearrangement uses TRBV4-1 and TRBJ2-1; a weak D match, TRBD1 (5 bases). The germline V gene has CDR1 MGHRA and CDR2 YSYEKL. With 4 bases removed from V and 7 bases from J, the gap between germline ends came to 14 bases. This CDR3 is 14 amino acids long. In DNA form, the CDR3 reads TGCGCCAGCAGCCCTAGTGACAGCTATAATGAGCAGTTCTTC. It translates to CASSPSDSYNEQFF.

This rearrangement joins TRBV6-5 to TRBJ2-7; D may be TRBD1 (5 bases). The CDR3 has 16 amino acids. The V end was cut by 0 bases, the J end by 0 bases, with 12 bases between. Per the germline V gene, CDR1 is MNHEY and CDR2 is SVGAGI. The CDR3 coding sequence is TGTGCCAGCAGTTACTCGAACAGGTTAAACTCCTACGAGCAGTACTTC. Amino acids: CASSYSNRLNSYEQYF.

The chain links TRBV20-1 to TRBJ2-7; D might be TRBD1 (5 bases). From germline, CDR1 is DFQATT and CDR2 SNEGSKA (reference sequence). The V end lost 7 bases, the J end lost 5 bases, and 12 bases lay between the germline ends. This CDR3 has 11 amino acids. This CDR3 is CSVRSGHEQYF. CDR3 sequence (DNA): TGCAGTGTCAGATCAGGGCACGAGCAGTACTTC.

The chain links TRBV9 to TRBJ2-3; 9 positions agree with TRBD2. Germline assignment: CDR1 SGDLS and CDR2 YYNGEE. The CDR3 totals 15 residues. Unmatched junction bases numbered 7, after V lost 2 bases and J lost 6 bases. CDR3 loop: CASSVRSGRSDTQYF. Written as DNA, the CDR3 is TGTGCCAGCAGCGTGCGTAGCGGGAGATCGGATACGCAGTATTTT.

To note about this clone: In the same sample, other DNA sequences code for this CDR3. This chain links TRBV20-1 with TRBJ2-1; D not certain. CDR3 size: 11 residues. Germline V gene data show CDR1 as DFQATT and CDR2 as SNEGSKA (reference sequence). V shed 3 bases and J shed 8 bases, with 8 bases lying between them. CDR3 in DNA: TGCAGTGCTAGTTCTGGCCATGAGCAGTTCTTC. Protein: CSASSGHEQFF.

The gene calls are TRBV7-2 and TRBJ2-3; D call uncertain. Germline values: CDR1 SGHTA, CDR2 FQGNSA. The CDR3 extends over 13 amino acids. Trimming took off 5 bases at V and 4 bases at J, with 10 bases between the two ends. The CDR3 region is CASSEHPADTQYF. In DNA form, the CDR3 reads TGTGCCAGCAGCGAACACCCAGCAGATACGCAGTATTTT.

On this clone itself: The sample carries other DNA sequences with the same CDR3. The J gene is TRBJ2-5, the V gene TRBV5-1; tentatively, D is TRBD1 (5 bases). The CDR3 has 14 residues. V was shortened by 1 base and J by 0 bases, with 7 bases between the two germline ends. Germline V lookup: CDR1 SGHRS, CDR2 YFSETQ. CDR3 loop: CASSLTRDQETQYF. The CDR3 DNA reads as TGCGCCAGCAGCTTGACCAGGGACCAAGAGACCCAGTACTTC.

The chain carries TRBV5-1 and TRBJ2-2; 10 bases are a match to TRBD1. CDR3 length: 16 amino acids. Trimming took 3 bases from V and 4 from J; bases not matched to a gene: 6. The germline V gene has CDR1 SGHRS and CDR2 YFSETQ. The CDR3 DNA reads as TGCGCCAGCAGCTCGACAGGGGGCGGTGGCACCGGGGAGCTGTTTTTT. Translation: CASSSTGGGGTGELFF.